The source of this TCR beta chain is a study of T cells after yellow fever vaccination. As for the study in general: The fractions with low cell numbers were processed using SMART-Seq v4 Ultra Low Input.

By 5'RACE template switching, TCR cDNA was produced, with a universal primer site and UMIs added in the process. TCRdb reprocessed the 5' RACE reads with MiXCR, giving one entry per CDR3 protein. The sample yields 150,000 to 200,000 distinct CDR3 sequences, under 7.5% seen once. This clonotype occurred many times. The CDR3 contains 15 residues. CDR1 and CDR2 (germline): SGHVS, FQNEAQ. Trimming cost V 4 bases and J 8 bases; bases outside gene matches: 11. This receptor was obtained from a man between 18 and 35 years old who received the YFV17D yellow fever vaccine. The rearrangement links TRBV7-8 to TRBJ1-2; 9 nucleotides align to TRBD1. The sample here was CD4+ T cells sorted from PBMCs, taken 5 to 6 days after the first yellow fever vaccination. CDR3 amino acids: CASSSGDRASYGYTF. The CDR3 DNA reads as TGTGCCAGCAGCTCAGGGGACAGGGCTAGTTACGGCTACACCTTC.